Presented here are 7 T cell receptor beta chains from one specimen sequenced in a study of cytomegalovirus exposure and HLA in healthy donors. A multiplex PCR was run with 60 Vbeta primers and 13 Jbeta primers. The protocol was immunoSEQ multiplex PCR, while the TCRdb copy is restricted to in-frame clones and leaves out a portion. The profile shows approximately 190,000 clones, about four fifths of them singletons. Specimen: PBMCs. All receptors come from a woman between 25 and 40 years old in good health and CMV-seropositive.

This sequence joins TRBV28 and TRBJ2-7; 10 bases are a match to TRBD2. With V trimmed by 2 bases and J by 5 bases, 9 bases remained unmatched. This CDR3 comprises 16 residues. In germline, CDR1 is MDHEN, CDR2 SYDVKM. The CDR3 nucleotides are TGTGCCAGCAGTTTAGTATCTAGCGGGAGTCCCAACGAGCAGTACTTC. Protein product: CASSLVSSGSPNEQYF.

The chain links TRBV29-1 to TRBJ1-1; TRBD1 is a possible D gene (5 bases). Germline assignment: CDR1 SQVTM and CDR2 ANQGSEA. The CDR3 is 15 amino acids. Trimming cost V 5 bases and J 0 bases, with 16 bases left between them. The CDR3 DNA is TGCAGCGTTCTCGGGGGGAGAACCATGAACACTGAAGCTTTCTTT. Protein product: CSVLGGRTMNTEAFF.

The V and J genes are TRBV7-8 and TRBJ2-2, with 9 bases that match TRBD2. This CDR3 is built from 17 residues. Trimming took 1 base from V and 2 from J; bases not matched to a gene: 5. Germline V gene sequence: CDR1 SGHVS, CDR2 FQNEAQ. Here the CDR3 reads CASSLVPSGENTGELFF. CDR3 bases: TGTGCCAGCAGCTTAGTGCCTAGCGGGGAAAACACCGGGGAGCTGTTTTTT.

The gene calls are TRBV11-3 and TRBJ1-2; 7 nucleotides agree with TRBD1. V was pared by 5 bases and J by 5 bases, with 2 bases of the junction left unmatched. Germline lookup yields CDR1 SGHNT and CDR2 YENEEA. The CDR3 consists of 12 residues. CDR3 amino acids: CASSPGGYGYTF. Here the CDR3 DNA reads TGTGCCAGCAGCCCAGGGGGTTATGGCTACACCTTC.

The rearrangement joins TRBV7-8 to TRBJ1-5; TRBD1 is a possible D gene (6 bases). Trimming stripped 0 bases from V and 1 base from J, with 13 bases between. The CDR3 contains 17 residues. Germline assignment: CDR1 SGHVS and CDR2 FQNEAQ. The CDR3 nucleotides are TGTGCCAGCAGCTTAGCGCGGGGGGGCTGGAGCAATCAGCCCCAGCATTTT. Amino acids: CASSLARGGWSNQPQHF.

The chain has TRBV6-6 and TRBJ1-3; D may be TRBD1 (6 bases). The germline gives CDR1 MNHNY, CDR2 SVGAGI (reference sequence). The CDR3 totals 15 residues. V was trimmed by 0 bases and J by 2 bases, leaving 8 bases between them. CDR3 coding DNA: TGTGCCAGCAGTTACTCTGGGACAACTGGAAACACCATATATTTT. This gives the protein CASSYSGTTGNTIYF.

This clone turned up a few times. This chain connects TRBV7-9 to TRBJ1-6; possibly TRBD1 for D (5 bases). The V end lost 5 bases, the J end lost 7 bases, and 12 bases lay between the germline ends. CDR3 length: 14 residues. Germline V gene data show CDR1 as SEHNR and CDR2 as FQNEAQ (reference sequence). CDR3 bases: TGTGCCAGCAGCGGAGTAGGGGTCAATTCACCCCTCCACTTT. Protein sequence: CASSGVGVNSPLHF. The whole variable domain, filled in from reference TRBV7-9 and TRBJ1-6, reads DTGVSQNPRHKITKRGQNVTFRCDPISEHNRLYWYRQTLGQGPEFLTYFQNEAQLEKSRLLSDRFSAERPKGSFSTLEIQRTEQGDSAMYLCASSGVGVNSPLHFGNGTRLTVT.